This T cell receptor beta chain was sequenced for a study of T-cell reconstitution after alpha-beta-depleted transplantation in children. This clonotype has a handful of counts. Its antigen is unknown. General observations from the study: The high TCRbeta diversity at day 60 in some patients came from surviving recipient T cells and thymic progenitors. Counts and diversity of T cells one year after transplant came mostly from newly produced T cells. Reports say that about two months after transplant, the alpha-beta T cells came out of several hundred graft clones that had expanded.

For TCRbeta, the library was prepared with unique molecular identifiers. TCRdb ran MiXCR on the PCR reads and lists one entry per CDR3 protein. The top ten hold around a quarter of the sample, which has 75,000 to 90,000 distinct CDR3 sequences, about 14% seen once. The material was PBMCs, mostly from graft donor cells, obtained 180 days after TCRalphabeta/CD19-depleted stem cell transplant. The sequence was obtained from a male patient aged 2-10 years who had a stem cell transplant for acute lymphoblastic leukemia, so the T cells may come from the graft donor.

This CDR3 is CASSPGSSTTDTQYF. DNA of the CDR3: TGTGCCAGCAGCCCGGGGTCAAGCACCACAGATACGCAGTATTTT. The rearrangement uses TRBV5-4 and TRBJ2-3, with D possibly TRBD2 on 5 matching bases. Between the trimmed V and J ends, which lost 4 bases and 2 bases, there was a span of 14 bases. There are 15 residues in the CDR3. Germline V gives CDR1 SGHNT, CDR2 YYREEE (reference sequence).